This T cell receptor beta chain came from a study of blood T cell repertoires in COVID-19. About the research overall: Italy, Spain and the United States were the sources of the convalescent and acute COVID-19 samples. From T cells, B-cell-depleted T cells, or PBMCs came the material, which was cDNA or gDNA.

The germline V gene encodes CDR1 MNHEY and CDR2 SMNVEV (reference sequence). This CDR3 has 16 residues. V dropped 5 bases and J dropped 3 bases, with 20 bases sitting between them. Original processing methods: Reference gene primers were amplified, and this amplification served to estimate nucleated cell counts. Sequenced by immunoSEQ multiplex PCR; TCRdb stores in-frame clones only, minus some. V and J calls and clone size are copied from that table; D and trimming were computed from the DNA. The sample has some 380,000 clones, around 87% seen once. The sample taken for sequencing was peripheral blood. V is TRBV27 and J is TRBJ2-7; D perhaps matches TRBD2 (7 bases). This clonotype originated in a young man with active or convalescent COVID-19. This CDR3 is CASSPRGGENHYEQYF. The CDR3 DNA reads as TGTGCCAGCAGTCCGAGAGGGGGGGAAAACCACTACGAGCAGTACTTC.